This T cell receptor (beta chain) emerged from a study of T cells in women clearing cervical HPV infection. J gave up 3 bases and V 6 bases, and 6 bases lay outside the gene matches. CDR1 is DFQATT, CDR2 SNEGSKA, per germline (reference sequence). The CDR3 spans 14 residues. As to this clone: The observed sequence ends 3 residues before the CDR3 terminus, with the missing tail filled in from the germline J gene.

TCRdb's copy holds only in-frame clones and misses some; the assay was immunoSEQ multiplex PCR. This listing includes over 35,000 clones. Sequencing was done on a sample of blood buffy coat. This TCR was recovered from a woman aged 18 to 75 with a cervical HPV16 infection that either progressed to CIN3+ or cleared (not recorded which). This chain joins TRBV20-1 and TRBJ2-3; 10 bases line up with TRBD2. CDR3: CSAAAGGPTDTQYF. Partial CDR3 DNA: TGCAGTGCCGCAGCGGGAGGGCCGACAGATACG.